The 32 T cell receptor beta chains listed next were all sequenced from one sample in a study of blood T cell repertoires in COVID-19. Clones were sequenced by immunoSEQ multiplex PCR, and TCRdb holds only the in-frame ones, with some missing. Among about 250,000 clones listed, about 87% were seen once. Sequenced sample: PBMCs or T cells enriched from blood (not recorded which). The origin of the receptors is a woman aged 45-65 years who had recovered from COVID-19.

The J gene is TRBJ1-2, the V gene TRBV4-3; D gene uncertain. CDR1 and CDR2 (germline): LGHNA, YSLEER. Trimming took off 1 base at V and 0 bases at J, with 9 bases between the two ends. The CDR3 totals 15 residues. The CDR3 sequence: CASSQGRASNYGYTF. In DNA, the CDR3 is TGCGCCAGCAGCCAAGGGAGGGCGTCTAACTATGGCTACACCTTC.

The V gene is TRBV6-1, the J gene TRBJ1-2; D perhaps matches TRBD1 (5 bases). V lost 2 bases and J 0 bases, leaving 13 bases between the germline ends. CDR1 is MNHNS, CDR2 SASEGT, per germline. The CDR3 extends over 16 amino acids. The CDR3, as DNA: TGTGCCAGCAGTGAACAGGGCAGCTTTTCTAACTATGGCTACACCTTC. It translates to CASSEQGSFSNYGYTF.

This clone was seen once. The chain has TRBV29-1 and TRBJ2-3; the D gene is possibly TRBD2 (5 bases). This CDR3 comprises 13 residues. Germline CDR1 is SQVTM and CDR2 is ANQGSEA. The ends were cut back, 4 bases at V and 3 bases at J, with 11 bases in the middle. The CDR3 DNA follows: TGCAGCGTTGTAAGAGGGATTACAGATACGCAGTATTTT. This sequence encodes CSVVRGITDTQYF.

V gene TRBV6-2 or TRBV6-3 combines with J gene TRBJ2-1; maybe TRBD2 (6 bases). V was clipped by 6 bases and J by 7 bases, with 19 bases between them. This CDR3 has 15 residues. Germline V gene sequence: CDR1 MNHEY, CDR2 SVGEGT. The CDR3 nucleotides read TGTGCCAGCAGCCCCCTGGGACTTTTATGGAATGAGCAGTTCTTC. Protein sequence: CASSPLGLLWNEQFF.

This clone appeared once. This rearrangement joins TRBV5-1 to TRBJ1-1; possible D gene TRBD1, 6 bases. The CDR3 length is 15 residues. Germline V gene lookup returns CDR1 SGHRS and CDR2 YFSETQ. Trimming stripped 5 bases from V and 1 base from J, with 15 bases between. The CDR3 spells CASRQGRNTNTEAFF. The CDR3, as DNA: TGCGCCAGCAGACAGGGAAGGAATACGAACACTGAAGCTTTCTTT.

The CDR3 DNA follows: TGTGCCAGCAGCTTAGTGGGGACTGGTCCCTACGAGCAGTACTTC. The encoded protein is CASSLVGTGPYEQYF. The rearrangement joins TRBV7-8 to TRBJ2-7, with D tentatively TRBD2 (6 bases). V was pared by 1 base and J by 2 bases, with 12 bases between. CDR3 length equals 15 residues. CDR1 and CDR2 from the germline V gene are SGHVS and FQNEAQ.

The genes are TRBV30 and TRBJ2-7, with TRBD2 matching 9 bases. CDR3 length equals 15 residues. Germline V gene data show CDR1 as GTSNPN and CDR2 as SVGIG (reference sequence). Trimming took 1 base from V and 3 from J; bases not matched to a gene: 7. CDR3 sequence (DNA): TGTGCCTGGAGTGGCGGGGCGGGGGGGAACTACGAGCAGTACTTC. Translated: CAWSGGAGGNYEQYF. Using reference TRBV30 and TRBJ2-7 for the parts outside the CDR3, the full variable domain is SQTIHQWPATLVQPVGSPLSLECTVEGTSNPNLYWYRQAAGRGLQLLFYSVGIGQISSEVPQNLSASRPQDRQFILSSKKLLLSDSGFYLCAWSGGAGGNYEQYFGPGTRLTVT.

V and J are TRBV5-8 and TRBJ2-7, with a tentative D call TRBD1 (6 bases). The V and J ends lost 5 bases and 1 base respectively, with 10 bases between them. The CDR3 spans 13 residues. Germline V CDR1 and CDR2: SGHTS, YDEGEE. Written as DNA, the CDR3 is TGTGCCAGCAGAAACAGGGAATCCTACGAGCAGTACTTC. This encodes CASRNRESYEQYF.

This sequence joins TRBV19 and TRBJ1-1, with 8 bases identical to TRBD1. The V and J ends lost 1 base and 7 bases, in that order; junction bases with no gene match: 11. Germline lookup yields CDR1 LNHDA and CDR2 SQIVND (reference sequence). The CDR3 extends over 16 amino acids. The CDR3 DNA reads as TGTGCCAGTAGTATAGCCTCCCCGACAGGGGCCGGTGAAGCTTTCTTT. Translation: CASSIASPTGAGEAFF.

The genes are TRBV15 and TRBJ1-6, with D tentatively TRBD1 (5 bases). CDR3 size: 14 residues. Germline V lookup: CDR1 LNHNV, CDR2 YYDKDF (reference sequence). Trimming took 1 base from V and 5 from J, leaving 6 bases between them. Here the CDR3 reads CATSRAGNNSPLHF. The CDR3 nucleotides are TGTGCCACCAGCAGAGCAGGGAATAATTCACCCCTCCACTTT.

The chain carries TRBV7-9 and TRBJ1-2, with 8 bases aligning to TRBD1. Germline CDR1 is SEHNR and CDR2 is FQNEAQ (reference sequence). The length of the CDR3 is 16 residues. With V trimmed by 4 bases and J by 0 bases, 7 bases remained unmatched. The CDR3 here is CASSSGQVLANYGYTF. Written as DNA, the CDR3 is TGTGCCAGCAGCTCGGGACAGGTTTTGGCTAACTATGGCTACACCTTC.

The genes are TRBV18 and TRBJ2-7; D unclear. The germline V gene has CDR1 KGHSH and CDR2 LQKENI. V lost 3 bases and J 0 bases, leaving 18 bases between the germline ends. This CDR3 has 17 residues. As DNA, the CDR3 is TGTGCCAGCTCACCCGCGCGGATCTCAGCAAGCTCCTACGAGCAGTACTTC. Amino acid sequence: CASSPARISASSYEQYF.

This chain connects TRBV18 to TRBJ1-1, with unresolved D. The CDR3 sequence is 13 residues long. Trimming stripped 2 bases from V and 1 base from J, with 5 bases between. CDR1 is KGHSH and CDR2 is LQKENI in the germline V gene. The chain's CDR3 is CASSPNGNTEAFF. The CDR3 nucleotides read TGTGCCAGCTCACCAAACGGGAACACTGAAGCTTTCTTT.

The chain couples TRBV20-1 to TRBJ2-7; unclear D gene. CDR1 DFQATT and CDR2 SNEGSKA come from the germline V gene (reference sequence). The V end lost 3 bases, the J end lost 0 bases, and 3 bases lay between the germline ends. The length of the CDR3 is 11 residues. This chain's CDR3 is CSARASYEQYF. The CDR3 coding sequence is TGCAGTGCTAGGGCCTCCTACGAGCAGTACTTC.

This rearrangement joins TRBV6-5 to TRBJ2-1; a possible D gene is TRBD1 (6 bases). Trimming left V 8 bases short and J 3 bases short, with 17 bases between. CDR1 and CDR2 from the germline V gene are MNHEY and SVGAGI. The CDR3 covers 15 residues. The CDR3 sequence is CASEAWGRGYNEQFF. The CDR3 DNA reads as TGTGCCAGCGAAGCTTGGGGCAGGGGCTACAATGAGCAGTTCTTC.

The rearrangement uses TRBV3-1 (or the pseudogene TRBV3-2) and TRBJ2-1; D remains unclear. Germline CDR1 and CDR2: LGHDT and YNNKEL (reference sequence). This CDR3 region has 13 residues. V shed 1 base and J shed 12 bases, with 13 bases lying between them. CDR3 sequence: CASSQGFEAWQFF. The CDR3 DNA is TGTGCCAGCAGCCAAGGATTCGAGGCATGGCAGTTCTTC.

The rearrangement links TRBV3-1 (or the pseudogene TRBV3-2) to TRBJ2-3; D gene uncertain. The germline V and J ends were trimmed by 1 base and 10 bases, with 9 bases remaining between them. Germline CDR1 is LGHDT and CDR2 is YNNKEL (reference sequence). The CDR3 has 12 residues. The chain's CDR3 is CASSQARVSQYF. Written as DNA, the CDR3 is TGTGCCAGCAGCCAAGCTCGGGTTTCGCAGTATTTT.

The V gene is TRBV4-1, the J gene TRBJ1-6; TRBD1 matches 7 bases. Germline-derived CDR1 and CDR2 are MGHRA and YSYEKL. The CDR3 has 17 residues. After removal of 2 bases from V and 2 bases from J, the junction contained 6 bases not matched to a gene. The CDR3 DNA follows: TGCGCCAGCAGCCAATCAAACAGGGGTGCCTATAATTCACCCCTCCACTTT. Protein: CASSQSNRGAYNSPLHF.

This chain uses TRBV10-3 with TRBJ1-2; 7 bases line up with TRBD1. Per the germline V gene, CDR1 is ENHRY and CDR2 is SYGVKD. Trimming took 2 bases from V and 7 from J; bases not matched to a gene: 4. This CDR3 has 13 amino acids. In nucleotides, the CDR3 is TGTGCCATCAGTGAGACGACAGGGAGTGGCTACACCTTC. This encodes CAISETTGSGYTF.

The chain joins TRBV5-1 to TRBJ2-7; 11 bases match TRBD1. The CDR3 extends over 16 amino acids. CDR1 is SGHRS, CDR2 YFSETQ, per germline. With 4 bases clipped from V and 1 base from J, the junction kept 7 bases outside the gene matches. This CDR3 reads CASSHAGQGGSYEQYF. In nucleotides, the CDR3 is TGCGCCAGCAGCCACGCGGGACAGGGGGGGTCCTACGAGCAGTACTTC.

The rearrangement uses TRBV15 and TRBJ2-5; 11 nucleotides line up with TRBD2. Germline CDR1 and CDR2: LNHNV and YYDKDF (reference sequence). This CDR3 has 15 residues. Losses at the gene ends were 3 bases for V and 5 bases for J; bases not matched to a gene: 5. The CDR3 spells CATSRVAGGPETQYF. DNA of the CDR3: TGTGCCACCAGCAGGGTAGCGGGAGGGCCGGAGACCCAGTACTTC.

The V and J genes are TRBV5-1 and TRBJ2-7, with unresolved D. The CDR3 is 12 amino acids. Trimming stripped 3 bases from V and 6 bases from J, with 10 bases between. Germline CDR1 SGHRS, CDR2 YFSETQ. The CDR3 region is CASSWARGEQYF. The CDR3 DNA is TGCGCCAGCAGCTGGGCACGTGGCGAGCAGTACTTC.

The rearrangement uses TRBV2 and TRBJ1-4; a possible D gene is TRBD1 (6 bases). This CDR3 is 14 amino acids long. Germline CDR1 SNHLY, CDR2 FYNNEI. Trimming took off 4 bases at V and 8 bases at J, with 14 bases between the two ends. The CDR3 sequence is CASSVGRRGEKLFF. As DNA, the CDR3 is TGTGCCAGCAGTGTGGGGAGAAGGGGGGAAAAACTGTTTTTT.

The chain employs TRBV25-1 and TRBJ2-3, with a possible D match to TRBD1 (6 bases). CDR1 is MGHDK and CDR2 is SYGVNS in the germline V gene. V was pared by 5 bases and J by 5 bases, with 14 bases between. The CDR3 is 14 residues long. CDR3 coding DNA: TGTGCCAGCAGTCCTCGGACAGCCGGAGATACGCAGTATTTT. This codes for CASSPRTAGDTQYF.

The V call is TRBV2, the J call TRBJ2-7, with D perhaps matching TRBD2 (6 bases). Trimming cost V 3 bases and J 7 bases, with 19 bases left between them. The germline CDR1 and CDR2 sequences are SNHLY and FYNNEI. CDR3 length equals 15 residues. The CDR3 DNA sequence: TGTGCCAGCAGTGAGAACGGGAGCCCGCTTGGAGAGCAGTACTTC. It is translated as CASSENGSPLGEQYF.

This clone was recorded only once. V and J are TRBV10-3 and TRBJ2-7; weak D call: TRBD1 (6 bases). This CDR3 region has 14 residues. Per germline, CDR1 ENHRY and CDR2 SYGVKD. With 3 bases removed from V and 2 bases from J, the gap between germline ends came to 11 bases. The CDR3 DNA sequence: TGTGCCATCAGTGACCGGGACATCACCTACGAGCAGTACTTC. Translating it yields CAISDRDITYEQYF.

This chain uses TRBV19 with TRBJ1-1; D remains ambiguous. V was cut by 1 base and J by 4 bases, with 4 bases left in between. This CDR3 is built from 12 residues. In germline, CDR1 is LNHDA, CDR2 SQIVND (reference sequence). The CDR3 loop reads CASSIGSTEAFF. The CDR3 coding sequence is TGTGCCAGTAGTATAGGGAGCACTGAAGCTTTCTTT.

The rearrangement links TRBV18 to TRBJ1-2, with D unresolved. V lost 5 bases to trimming and J lost 1 base, with 5 bases between them. Germline CDR1 is KGHSH and CDR2 is LQKENI. The CDR3 is made up of 12 amino acids. The chain's CDR3 is CASSAGNYGYTF. The CDR3 region has the DNA TGTGCCAGCTCAGCGGGTAACTATGGCTACACCTTC.

This chain joins TRBV21-1 and TRBJ1-2. TRBV21-1 is designated a pseudogene. This CDR3 is 16 amino acids long. This CDR3 is CASSKGWGVVPYGYTF. The CDR3 DNA reads as TGTGCCAGCAGCAAAGGATGGGGGGTTGTCCCCTATGGCTACACCTTC.

This chain uses TRBV19 with TRBJ2-5; the match to TRBD1 covers 7 bases. From germline, CDR1 is LNHDA and CDR2 SQIVND (reference sequence). CDR3 length equals 14 residues. Unmatched junction bases numbered 2, after V lost 3 bases and J lost 1 base. CDR3 sequence: CASSMTGTQETQYF. The CDR3 coding sequence is TGTGCCAGTAGTATGACAGGGACCCAAGAGACCCAGTACTTC. Looking up the rest from reference TRBV19 and TRBJ2-5 gives the full variable domain: DGGITQSPKYLFRKEGQNVTLSCEQNLNHDAMYWYRQDPGQGLRLIYYSQIVNDFQKGDIAEGYSVSREKKESFPLTVTSAQKNPTAFYLCASSMTGTQETQYFGPGTRLLVL.

The genes are TRBV28 and TRBJ1-5; D gene unclear. The ends were cut back, 5 bases at V and 9 bases at J, with 11 bases in the middle. The CDR3 loop spans 12 amino acids. The germline gives CDR1 MDHEN, CDR2 SYDVKM. CDR3 in DNA: TGTGCCAGCAGTGGTCCCCTAAGGCCCCAGCATTTT. Translation: CASSGPLRPQHF. The full variable domain, with the rest looked up from reference TRBV28 and TRBJ1-5, is DVKVTQSSRYLVKRTGEKVFLECVQDMDHENMFWYRQDPGLGLRLIYFSYDVKMKEKGDIPEGYSVSREKKERFSLILESASTNQTSMYLCASSGPLRPQHFGDGTRLSIL.

This chain uses TRBV24-1 with TRBJ2-3, with TRBD2 identical over 8 bases. This CDR3 is 16 amino acids long. Trimming took 4 bases from V and 0 from J; bases not matched to a gene: 5. Germline values: CDR1 KGHDR, CDR2 SFDVKD. This CDR3 reads CATSESSSGSTDTQYF. The CDR3 nucleotides are TGTGCCACCAGTGAGAGTTCTAGCGGGAGCACAGATACGCAGTATTTT.